The 32 T cell receptor beta chains below were found in one sample sequenced in a study of cytotoxic CD8 clonotypes in ibrutinib-treated CLL. Assay: immunoSEQ multiplex PCR; the TCRdb copy retains only in-frame clones and omits some. The sample has 150,000 or so clones; roughly 84% are singletons. The sequencing here drew on PBMCs, taken at disease progression, from a patient treated with ibrutinib. The origin of the receptors is a human donor with chronic lymphocytic leukemia.

This chain joins TRBV5-1 and TRBJ2-7, with 9 bases that match TRBD2. J lost 7 bases, V lost 0 bases, and 8 bases had no gene match. Germline V gene sequence: CDR1 SGHRS, CDR2 YFSETQ. CDR3 size: 15 residues. The CDR3 spells CASSLAGTSPAEQYF. The CDR3 DNA is TGCGCCAGCAGCTTGGCCGGGACTAGCCCCGCGGAGCAGTACTTC.

The chain combines TRBV29-1 with TRBJ2-7; D is perhaps TRBD2 (5 bases). V was trimmed by 4 bases and J by 6 bases, leaving 13 bases between them. The CDR3 extends over 12 amino acids. Per germline, CDR1 SQVTM and CDR2 ANQGSEA. This chain's CDR3 is CSVALPGSEQYF. CDR3 coding DNA: TGCAGCGTTGCCCTCCCGGGAAGCGAGCAGTACTTC.

This chain links TRBV30 with TRBJ1-5; D call uncertain. Germline V CDR1 and CDR2: GTSNPN, SVGIG (reference sequence). V was clipped by 0 bases and J by 6 bases, with 15 bases between them. The CDR3 length is 15 residues. Written as DNA, the CDR3 is TGTGCCTGGAGTGTAAGTGGGTCTGTGGGTCAGCCCCAGCATTTT. It yields the protein CAWSVSGSVGQPQHF.

In this sample, this clone turned up a few times. This chain joins TRBV18 and TRBJ2-7; no reliable D call. V lost 4 bases, J lost 2 bases, and 12 bases lay in between. CDR1 KGHSH and CDR2 LQKENI come from the germline V gene. The CDR3 has 14 amino acids. The CDR3 reads CASSLSYQAYEQYF. CDR3 nucleotide sequence: TGTGCCAGCTCACTCTCGTACCAGGCCTACGAGCAGTACTTC.

Notes on this clone: The sample holds other DNA sequences that translate to the same CDR3. V gene TRBV30 combines with J gene TRBJ1-1, with no clear D. The germline gives CDR1 GTSNPN, CDR2 SVGIG (reference sequence). CDR3 size: 13 residues. V was trimmed by 1 base and J by 0 bases, leaving 6 bases between them. CDR3 DNA: TGTGCCTGGAGTGGTACGGTGAACACTGAAGCTTTCTTT. As protein: CAWSGTVNTEAFF. Full variable domain (rest looked up from reference TRBV30 and TRBJ1-1): SQTIHQWPATLVQPVGSPLSLECTVEGTSNPNLYWYRQAAGRGLQLLFYSVGIGQISSEVPQNLSASRPQDRQFILSSKKLLLSDSGFYLCAWSGTVNTEAFFGQGTRLTVV.

The V and J genes are TRBV18 and TRBJ2-7, with TRBD1 matching over 7 bases. From germline, CDR1 is KGHSH and CDR2 LQKENI. This CDR3 has 14 residues. V trimming: 3 bases; J trimming: 2 bases; junction bases outside the gene matches: 4. CDR3 DNA sequence: TGTGCCAGCTCACCCCGACAGGGAGCCTACGAGCAGTACTTC. Translation gives CASSPRQGAYEQYF.

V is TRBV7-3 and J is TRBJ2-2, with D possibly being TRBD1 (6 bases). The CDR3 loop spans 15 amino acids. Germline CDR1 and CDR2: SGHTA and FQGTGA. Trimming pared 4 bases from V and 4 bases from J, leaving 13 bases between. The CDR3 reads CASSSGTTVTGELFF. The CDR3 DNA is TGTGCCAGCAGCTCAGGGACAACCGTCACCGGGGAGCTGTTTTTT. The whole variable domain, remainder taken from reference TRBV7-3 and TRBJ2-2, is GAGVSQTPSNKVTEKGKYVELRCDPISGHTALYWYRQSLGQGPEFLIYFQGTGAADDSGLPNDRFFAVRPEGSVSTLKIQRTERGDSAVYLCASSSGTTVTGELFFGEGSRLTVL.

CDR3 coding DNA: TGTGCCAGCAGCGACAGGGGTAAAGAGACCCAGTACTTC. This codes for CASSDRGKETQYF. The rearrangement joins TRBV6-6 to TRBJ2-5; 8 nucleotides agree with TRBD1. Germline V gene sequence: CDR1 MNHNY, CDR2 SVGAGI (reference sequence). After removal of 6 bases from V and 3 bases from J, the junction contained 3 bases not matched to a gene. The CDR3 has 13 amino acids.

The chain has TRBV30 and TRBJ1-1, with D unresolved. The length of the CDR3 is 13 residues. The V and J ends lost 8 bases and 11 bases respectively, with 24 bases between them. In germline, CDR1 is GTSNPN, CDR2 SVGIG (reference sequence). CDR3 protein: CAGSAGTGNTAFF. The DNA for the CDR3 is TGTGCCGGGTCGGCGGGAACCGGAAACACGGCTTTCTTT.

Regarding this clone: The sample holds other DNA sequences that translate to the same CDR3. The chain joins TRBV5-1 to TRBJ2-3, with TRBD1 as a possible D gene (6 bases). Germline loops: CDR1 SGHRS, CDR2 YFSETQ. Trimming removed 0 bases from V and 0 bases from J, with 8 bases in between. The CDR3 runs to 15 residues. The CDR3 DNA reads TGCGCCAGCAGCTTGGTAGGGGGTAGCACAGATACGCAGTATTTT. Translating gives CASSLVGGSTDTQYF.

With regard to this clone: Other DNA sequences from this sample encode an identical CDR3 as well. The chain recombines TRBV27 with TRBJ1-5; 8 positions agree with TRBD1. There are 14 residues in the CDR3. The trim removed 3 bases at V and 7 bases at J, leaving 5 bases unmatched. Germline CDR1 and CDR2: MNHEY and SMNVEV (reference sequence). The CDR3 DNA sequence: TGTGCCAGCAGTTTGTTGCAGGGGGCGCAGCCCCAGCATTTT. Translated: CASSLLQGAQPQHF.

V gene TRBV30 combines with J gene TRBJ2-5; 8 bases are a match to TRBD1. This CDR3 contains 14 residues. Germline V gene lookup returns CDR1 GTSNPN and CDR2 SVGIG (reference sequence). The J segment lost 5 bases and the V segment lost 0 bases, leaving 5 bases of the junction unmatched. The CDR3 is CAWSVQGGWETQYF. The DNA of the CDR3 is TGTGCCTGGAGTGTACAGGGGGGATGGGAGACCCAGTACTTC.

The chain carries TRBV28 and TRBJ1-1; 7 bases align to TRBD1. The CDR3 has 14 amino acids. In germline, CDR1 is MDHEN, CDR2 SYDVKM. V lost 3 bases and J lost 4; bases outside the gene matches: 5. The CDR3 spells CASSLITGATEAFF. The DNA of the CDR3 is TGTGCCAGCAGTTTGATTACAGGGGCCACTGAAGCTTTCTTT.

The chain links TRBV29-1 to TRBJ2-5, with 9 positions matching TRBD2. V dropped 3 bases and J dropped 5; count of bases not matched to a gene: 19. This CDR3 comprises 18 residues. In germline, CDR1 is SQVTM, CDR2 ANQGSEA. The CDR3 DNA is TGCAGCGTTGATTGGTTTGTCGGACTAGCGAGCTTATTGGAGACCCAGTACTTC. Protein product: CSVDWFVGLASLLETQYF.

The genes are TRBV29-1 and TRBJ2-5; 8 bases align to TRBD2. The CDR3 sequence is 13 residues long. Trimming at V came to 7 bases and at J to 5 bases, leaving 9 bases not matched to a gene. Per the germline V gene, CDR1 is SQVTM and CDR2 is ANQGSEA. The CDR3 nucleotides are TGCAGCGCCGGGGGGGCAGGGCCCGAGACCCAGTACTTC. It specifies CSAGGAGPETQYF.

The rearrangement uses TRBV28 and TRBJ2-7; 7 bases are shared with TRBD2. V shed 7 bases and J 2 bases; nucleotides not matched to a gene: 11. The length of the CDR3 is 15 residues. CDR1 is MDHEN and CDR2 is SYDVKM in the germline V gene. The DNA of the CDR3 is TGTGCCAGCACGTGGGGGGGTCAAAGTCCCTACGAGCAGTACTTC. Translation: CASTWGGQSPYEQYF.

To note about this clone: The junction departs from the called germline gene at one end, perhaps through a read error. The gene calls are TRBV28 and TRBJ2-7; D call uncertain. This CDR3 spans 13 amino acids. Germline assignment: CDR1 MDHEN and CDR2 SYDVKM. The chain's CDR3 is CASSSLPVDKIHF. The DNA for the CDR3 is TGTGCCAGCAGTTCCCTCCCCGTCGATAAGATACACTTC.

The chain couples TRBV13 to TRBJ1-5, with D uncertain. The CDR3 extends over 12 amino acids. Germline-derived CDR1 and CDR2 are PRHDT and FYEKMQ (reference sequence). V dropped 5 bases and J dropped 4 bases, with 6 bases sitting between them. CDR3 loop: CASSGMNQPQHF. CDR3 bases: TGTGCCAGCAGCGGTATGAATCAGCCCCAGCATTTT.

J is TRBJ2-3 and V is TRBV5-1; 11 bases line up with TRBD2. Germline-derived CDR1 and CDR2 are SGHRS and YFSETQ. V lost 0 bases and J lost 2; bases outside the gene matches: 2. CDR3 length equals 16 residues. The CDR3 region is CASSLGLAGITDTQYF. CDR3 sequence (DNA): TGCGCCAGCAGCTTGGGACTAGCGGGAATCACAGATACGCAGTATTTT.

This rearrangement joins TRBV30 to TRBJ1-1; D gene ambiguous. The germline V and J ends were trimmed by 2 bases and 5 bases, with 15 bases remaining between them. This CDR3 spans 14 amino acids. Germline CDR1 reads GTSNPN; CDR2 reads SVGIG (reference sequence). For the CDR3, the DNA is TGTGCCTGGAGTACAAACCGTGCGGGGACTGAAGCTTTCTTT. As protein: CAWSTNRAGTEAFF.

This clone has more than one count but fewer than ten. One end of the junction varies from germline; a read error may be responsible. This chain uses TRBV2 with TRBJ1-2; D is ambiguous. The germline V gene encodes CDR1 SNHLY and CDR2 FYNNEI. The CDR3 spans 12 residues. The CDR3 coding sequence is TGTGCCAGCAGTGAACCGAACTCTGGCTACACCTTC. Amino acid sequence: CASSEPNSGYTF.

The chain couples TRBV7-2 to TRBJ2-7; 8 bases fit TRBD2. This CDR3 is 17 amino acids long. With 3 bases clipped from V and 2 bases from J, the junction kept 12 bases outside the gene matches. Germline V gives CDR1 SGHTA, CDR2 FQGNSA. CDR3 residues: CASSLKPTSGATYEQYF. The CDR3 DNA reads TGTGCCAGCAGCTTGAAACCAACTAGCGGAGCTACCTACGAGCAGTACTTC.

The rearrangement joins TRBV6-6 to TRBJ1-3; possible D gene TRBD1, 6 bases. CDR1 and CDR2 (germline): MNHNY, SVGAGI (reference sequence). The CDR3 loop spans 13 amino acids. The germline V and J ends were trimmed by 6 bases and 2 bases, with 8 bases remaining between them. CDR3 amino acids: CASRRTAGNTIYF. The DNA for the CDR3 is TGTGCCAGCAGAAGGACAGCTGGAAACACCATATATTTT.

The chain carries TRBV9 and TRBJ2-1, with D possibly called TRBD1 or TRBD2 (5 bases each). Germline V gene sequence: CDR1 SGDLS, CDR2 YYNGEE. The CDR3 is 15 amino acids. The V end was cut by 4 bases, the J end by 3 bases, with 14 bases between. The CDR3 DNA is TGTGCCAGCAGCCTAACCCGGGGCAGCTACAATGAGCAGTTCTTC. Translation gives CASSLTRGSYNEQFF.

The chain uses TRBV5-6 and TRBJ1-2; 10 bases line up with TRBD1. The CDR3 contains 13 residues. Germline-derived CDR1 and CDR2 are SGHDT and YYEEEE. V lost 4 bases to trimming and J lost 5 bases; unmatched junction nucleotides: 2. For the CDR3, the DNA is TGTGCCAGCAGCCGGGACAGGGGTTATGGCTACACCTTC. This codes for CASSRDRGYGYTF.

CDR3 nucleotides: TGTGCCAGCAGCGTGGGACCCTACGAGCAGTACTTC. This translates into CASSVGPYEQYF. This rearrangement joins TRBV6-5 to TRBJ2-7, with D possibly being TRBD1 or TRBD2 (5 bases each). CDR3 length equals 12 residues. CDR1 and CDR2 (germline): MNHEY, SVGAGI. Trimming removed 6 bases at V and 2 bases at J, with 8 bases between.

This clone occurred a few times. This chain connects TRBV7-9 to TRBJ1-2; a weak D match, TRBD1 (5 bases). This CDR3 is built from 11 residues. V lost 11 bases, J lost 6 bases, and 13 bases lay in between. Looked up from germline, CDR1 is SEHNR and CDR2 is FQNEAQ (reference sequence). CDR3 in DNA: TGTGCCGGGACTGAAGGGGATGGCTACACCTTC. It translates to CAGTEGDGYTF.

The CDR3: CASSVSSGTEQFF. In DNA form, the CDR3 reads TGTGCCAGCAGCGTTTCTAGCGGCACCGAGCAGTTCTTC. This sequence joins TRBV9 and TRBJ2-1; TRBD2 aligns across 7 bases. The CDR3 totals 13 residues. V trimming: 2 bases; J trimming: 10 bases; junction bases outside the gene matches: 6. Germline CDR1 is SGDLS and CDR2 is YYNGEE. The full variable domain, completed using reference TRBV9 and TRBJ2-1, is DSGVTQTPKHLITATGQRVTLRCSPRSGDLSVYWYQQSLDQGLQFLIQYYNGEERAKGNILERFSAQQFPDLHSELNLSSLELGDSALYFCASSVSSGTEQFFGPGTRLTVL.

The chain links TRBV7-6 to TRBJ1-1; D is ambiguous. Trimming removed 5 bases at V and 6 bases at J, with 13 bases between. This CDR3 is built from 13 residues. Germline assignment: CDR1 SGHVS and CDR2 FNYEAQ. In nucleotides, the CDR3 is TGTGCCAGCAGCCCTTCTCAATGGGCTGAAGCTTTCTTT. Its protein is CASSPSQWAEAFF.

The rearrangement joins TRBV4-2 to TRBJ2-5; 7 bases map to TRBD2. V lost 6 bases to trimming and J lost 0 bases; unmatched junction nucleotides: 4. Per germline, CDR1 LGHNA and CDR2 YNFKEQ. This CDR3 is built from 14 residues. The CDR3 loop reads CASSPSGYQETQYF. CDR3 in DNA: TGTGCCAGCAGTCCTAGCGGATACCAAGAGACCCAGTACTTC.

The chain is built from TRBV19 and TRBJ2-1; TRBD1 or TRBD2 may be the D gene (5 bases each). The V gene lost 7 bases and the J gene lost 6 bases, with 10 bases spanning the gap. The germline gives CDR1 LNHDA, CDR2 SQIVND (reference sequence). This CDR3 is built from 12 residues. The CDR3 here is CASNGGFNEQFF. CDR3 coding DNA: TGTGCCAGTAATGGGGGTTTCAATGAGCAGTTCTTC. Drawing the rest from reference TRBV19 and TRBJ2-1, the complete variable domain is DGGITQSPKYLFRKEGQNVTLSCEQNLNHDAMYWYRQDPGQGLRLIYYSQIVNDFQKGDIAEGYSVSREKKESFPLTVTSAQKNPTAFYLCASNGGFNEQFFGPGTRLTVL.

The chain employs TRBV4-2 and TRBJ2-3, with 7 positions matching TRBD2. Per germline, CDR1 LGHNA and CDR2 YNFKEQ. The CDR3 totals 17 residues. With V trimmed by 3 bases and J by 4 bases, 13 bases remained unmatched. For the CDR3, the DNA is TGTGCCAGCAGCCACACTCTAGGGCTTGGGGGGGCAGATACGCAGTATTTT. Translating gives CASSHTLGLGGADTQYF.